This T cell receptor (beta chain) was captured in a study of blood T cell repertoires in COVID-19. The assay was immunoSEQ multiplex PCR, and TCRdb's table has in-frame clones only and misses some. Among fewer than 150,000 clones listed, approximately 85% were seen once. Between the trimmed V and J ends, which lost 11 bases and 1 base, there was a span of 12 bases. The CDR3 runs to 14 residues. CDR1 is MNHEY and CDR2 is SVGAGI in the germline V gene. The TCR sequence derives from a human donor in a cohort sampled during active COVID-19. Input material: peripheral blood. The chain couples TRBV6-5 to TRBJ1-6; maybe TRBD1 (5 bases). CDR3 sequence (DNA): TGTGCCCACGGGGGGAGGTCCTATAATTCACCCCTCCACTTT. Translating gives CAHGGRSYNSPLHF.